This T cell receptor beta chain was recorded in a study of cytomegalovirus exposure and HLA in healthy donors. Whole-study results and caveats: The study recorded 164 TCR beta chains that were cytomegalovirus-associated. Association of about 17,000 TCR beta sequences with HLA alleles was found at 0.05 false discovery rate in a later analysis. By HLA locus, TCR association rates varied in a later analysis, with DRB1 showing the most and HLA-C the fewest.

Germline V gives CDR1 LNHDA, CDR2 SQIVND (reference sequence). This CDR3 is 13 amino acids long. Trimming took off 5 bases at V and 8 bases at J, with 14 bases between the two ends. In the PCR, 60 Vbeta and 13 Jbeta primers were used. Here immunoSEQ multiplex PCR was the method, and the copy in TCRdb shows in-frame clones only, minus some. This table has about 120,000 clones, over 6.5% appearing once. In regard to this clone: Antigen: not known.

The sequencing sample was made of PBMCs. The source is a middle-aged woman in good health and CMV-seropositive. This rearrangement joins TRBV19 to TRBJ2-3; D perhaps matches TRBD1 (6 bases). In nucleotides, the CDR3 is TGTGCCAGTAGTTATACGACAGGAGGTACGCAGTATTTT. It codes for CASSYTTGGTQYF.